Reported below is one TCR beta chain. Related graft donors supplied nonmyeloablative bone marrow transplants, and mixed chimerism was transient. Sequencing used immunoSEQ multiplex PCR; TCRdb keeps in-frame clones, though not all of them. The table has roughly 80,000 clones, 75% to 95% seen once. From germline, CDR1 is SGHTA and CDR2 FQGTGA. Trimming removed 2 bases at V and 0 bases at J, with 14 bases between. The CDR3 totals 17 residues. The data derive from a study of Tregs in tolerant kidney transplant recipients. This TCR came from a human patient who received a combined kidney and bone marrow transplant. Some T cells may be transferred from the graft donor. Sequencing was performed on CD4+ T cells from blood (PBMCs), taken 24 months after the transplant. This chain connects TRBV7-3 to TRBJ2-4; tentatively, D is TRBD2 (6 bases). CDR3 amino acids: CASSLSPAEGAKNIQYF. The CDR3 DNA is TGTGCCAGCAGCTTATCCCCCGCGGAGGGAGCCAAAAACATTCAGTACTTC. Combining the CDR3 with reference TRBV7-3 and TRBJ2-4 gives the whole variable domain GAGVSQTPSNKVTEKGKYVELRCDPISGHTALYWYRQSLGQGPEFLIYFQGTGAADDSGLPNDRFFAVRPEGSVSTLKIQRTERGDSAVYLCASSLSPAEGAKNIQYFGAGTRLSVL.